This T cell receptor (beta chain) was recovered during a study of control samples from healthy donors and cancer patients. The CDR3 runs 16 residues. Germline CDR1 and CDR2: SNHLY and FYNNEI. Trimming cost V 2 bases and J 2 bases, with 14 bases left between them. Sequenced by immunoSEQ multiplex PCR; TCRdb stores in-frame clones only, minus some. This sample carries roughly 130,000 clones, around nine tenths of them seen once, and the ten largest clones take more than 2.5%. This sequence joins TRBV2 and TRBJ2-3; weak D call: TRBD1 (6 bases). Sequenced sample: blood. This sequence originates from a man aged 45-65 years in good health. In nucleotides, the CDR3 is TGTGCCAGCAGTGAAATGGCAGGGGACCCCACAGATACGCAGTATTTT. This sequence encodes CASSEMAGDPTDTQYF.